This TCR beta chain appears in the sequencing data of a study of cytomegalovirus exposure and HLA in healthy donors (dated by TCRdb to the late 2010s). Study-level background: An earlier analysis of some 550 of the donors reported approximately 290 Gb of sequence data and 117 million unique TCR beta sequences from about 200 million T cells. An early release covering roughly 580 HLA-typed donors comprised 300 to 350 gigabases of sequencing data and roughly 85 million unique TCR sequences. The genetic ancestry cluster associated with self-reported Caucasian donors included about 81% of the roughly 360 genotyped donors. The aim of the study was to test whether cataloging public T cell receptors could identify signatures of past pathogen exposure. The study profiled the T cell repertoires of around 700 subjects by immunosequencing and related them to cytomegalovirus serostatus. A separate validation cohort of about 110 different subjects was used in addition to the approximately 700-subject first cohort. High-throughput TCR immunosequencing, statistical association of individual TCRs with disease status, and machine learning were combined to predict cytomegalovirus infection status. In a later analysis, previously published TCR beta repertoires from 666 donors were re-analyzed and high-resolution HLA genotyping was added so that TCR occurrence patterns could be studied. In the later analysis, no new phenotypic data were used to find candidate immune exposures; instead, reliance was placed on TCR beta sequences and their occurrence across donors. An earlier analysis of around 580 of the donors used high-throughput TCR beta sequencing to judge whether each TCR beta V gene segment behaved as functional or pseudogenic. Alongside the repertoire data, information on donor age, sex, ethnicity and CMV serostatus was compiled. A later genetic analysis used genome-wide SNP genotypes for about 65% of the roughly 700 donors, treating that subset as a discovery cohort. Every repertoire in the discovery cohort had been generated on one and the same sequencing platform. HLA typing included class I and class II loci at four-digit resolution. The number of typed donors differed by locus: roughly 629-640 for A, B, C, DRB1 and DQB1; 500 to 550 for DQA1; 606 for DPA1; and some 470 for DPB1. Roughly 5 DR-DQ haplotypes were treated as single units for association and clustering because of strong linkage in the cohort. Among under 450 genotyped donors of the cohort, an average of roughly 240,000 unique TCR beta nucleotide sequences were sequenced per donor, about a sixth of them non-productive. What the authors observed across the whole study: In an earlier analysis of roughly 560 of the donors, most TCR beta V segments were observed in productive rearrangements about 87% or about 30% of the time, broadly matching IMGT annotations. A later genetic analysis associated a missense DCLRE1C variant with V-gene and J-gene trimming of TCR beta chains, and an independent cohort replicated the association. This cohort had only TCR beta chains sequenced, and the lack of alpha or paired-chain data limited which features could be detected. A later genetic analysis reported fewer N-insertions in productive TCRs among donors in an Asian-associated ancestry cluster than the roughly 620-donor mean. Linkage disequilibrium might explain the correlated functional status among segregating V segments, but an unknown experimental factor could not be ruled out. A later analysis associated around 16,000 TCR beta sequences with specific HLA alleles at a false discovery rate of 0.05. Cytomegalovirus status was reported to be diagnosed by the classifier with high specificity and sensitivity in both the original and validation cohorts. Several of the top co-occurrence clusters appeared to be linked to parvovirus B19, influenza, CMV and Epstein-Barr virus, according to a later analysis. A later analysis found that TCR association rates varied across HLA loci, with DRB1 alleles showing the most associated TCRs and HLA-C alleles the fewest. Compared with equally common non-associated chains, HLA-associated TCR beta chains in a later analysis were more clonally expanded and had lower generation probabilities. Assigning TCR associations to individual alleles was difficult when HLA alleles, especially DR and DQ, strongly co-occurred. A few of the identified cytomegalovirus-associated TCR beta chains were confirmed in vitro to be specific for cytomegalovirus antigens. Because counts were too low, around 17 rarely observed V segments, including chromosome 9 orphons, were left out of the earlier analysis of 587 of the donors. Most TCR sequences were observed very rarely across donors, whereas some public TCRs were present in many individuals. A further reported finding was that TCR beta sequences accurately predicted the HLA-A and HLA-B alleles for most subjects in the first cohort. The presence/absence analyses assumed that sequencing depth was roughly uniform across donors, and that assumption may not be true. Most CMV-associated TCR beta chains appeared to be HLA-restricted in a later analysis, and the HLA associations seemed to be driven largely by CMV exposure. A total of about 150 TCR beta chains were listed by the study as associated with cytomegalovirus. HLA typing was unavailable for some donors at each locus, so association tests used only the typed subset. It was suggested by the authors that the approach could potentially be generalized to other disease states and immunological phenotypes. Some IMGT-functional V segments, including TRBV6-2 and TRBV6-3, could not be told apart with the 87-base-pair reads, so those segments were excluded. A cluster of highly shared sequence variants was judged likely to be a technical artifact of the sequencing pipeline. CMV serostatus was the only immune exposure information available for the cohort.

The CDR3 measures 14 amino acids from cysteine to phenylalanine. The sequence is cut down to CDR3 DNA, 42 bases in frame from base 1. CDR1 SGHRS and CDR2 YFSETQ are derived from the germline V gene. V is shortened by 1 base, J by 0 bases, and the region joining them spans 8 bases. As regards this clone: The clone's antigen remains unknown. The record has no base qualities; no much larger clone is one base away.

Receptor amplification or capture employed the immunoSEQ multiplex PCR assay. The multiplex PCR relied on a mix of 60 forward primers for TCR Vbeta segments and 13 reverse primers for TCR Jbeta segments. A multiplex PCR assay on genomic DNA amplified the CDR3 region of rearranged TCR beta genes. On the Illumina HiSeq System, the amplified TCR beta libraries were sequenced as 87-base-pair reads. Per the source publication's procedure: A later analysis counted 65 million to 90 million unique TCR beta chains across the 600 to 850 repertoires, and roughly 10 million of these chains were shared by at least two donors. Raw reads were error-corrected and collapsed into unique sequences by a nearest-neighbor algorithm in which closely related sequences were merged to remove PCR and sequencing errors. Alignment of CDR3 sequences to IMGT reference sequences was used to assign V, D and J gene segments. For a sequence to be retained, at least a six-nucleotide match to both a V gene segment and a J gene segment was required. A rearrangement counted as productive if the CDR3 had no stop codons and remained in frame with V and J, and every other rearrangement counted as non-productive. CDR3 was defined according to IMGT convention as the region running from the second conserved V-encoded cysteine to the conserved J-encoded phenylalanine. Sequences without an unambiguous match to a single V gene segment were excluded from the earlier analysis of several hundred of the donors. An earlier analysis of 500 to 600 of the donors classified V segments as functional when productive rearrangements were above 56.7% and as segregating when the standard deviation between donors was above 5%. A statistical classification framework was developed to diagnose cytomegalovirus status using the catalog of TCR beta chain sequences. In a later analysis, V and J genes were assigned by comparing TCR nucleotide sequences against IMGT/GENE-DB human TR gene sequences. Using the TCRdist pipeline, a later analysis assigned CDR3 sequences along with most-parsimonious VDJ recombination scenarios. A later analysis defined each TCR beta chain by its CDR3 amino acid sequence plus V-gene family, and excluded reads lacking a unique V-gene family. In a later analysis, 450 to 600 highly shared, low-generation-probability nucleotide sequences were removed to address suspected cross-contamination and a sequencing artifact. In a later analysis, a clonal expansion index for each public chain was calculated from normalized within-repertoire ranks of inferred template counts. Generation probabilities in a later analysis came from a VDJ recombination model fitted to out-of-frame rearrangements, and those results were checked against IGoR. In a later analysis, TCR-TCR, TCR-HLA and TCR-CMV co-occurrence was scored with hypergeometric tests, and a repertoire-size bias correction was applied to TCR pairs. False discovery rates were estimated in a later analysis by permuting HLA or CMV assignments 20 times. In a later analysis, co-occurring TCRs were grouped using DBSCAN, with TCRdist sequence similarity added in when clustering inside HLA-allele-positive subsets. For co-occurrence clustering, repertoires with fewer than 30,000 or more than 120,000 public chains were excluded, along with 5 or 6 repertoires with anomalous nucleotide sharing. This immuneACCESS table, as held by TCRdb, lists in-frame sequences with V and J called but not all clones. Of the missing ones, under half trace to an unresolved V gene in checked studies; the others have no known cause. V, J and clone size derive from that table, while D and trimming were established from the DNA sequence. For this sample there are 150,000 to 200,000 clones; 78% appear just once. The ten top clones hold approximately 6% of the sample.

In total, fewer than 750 healthy bone marrow donors made up the cohort. At the time of sampling, all cohort members were nominally healthy, though unrecorded immune exposures were likely present. The donor tested CMV seropositive, placing the donor among the approximately 290 seropositive members of the cohort. A peripheral blood sample was collected from each donor, and TCR beta sequencing was performed on peripheral blood mononuclear cells. The Qiagen DNeasy Blood Extraction Kit was used to extract genomic DNA from the blood cell samples. The chain is made from TRBV5-1 and TRBJ2-7; 5 matching bases give a weak D call of TRBD2. This sequence originates from a woman aged 25 to 39 in good health and CMV-seropositive. Sequenced input: PBMCs. The CDR3 region: CASSLKRGSYEQYF. The DNA reads as follows: TGCGCCAGCAGCTTGAAACGGGGCTCCTACGAGCAGTACTTC.